Presented here are 18 T cell receptor beta chains from one specimen sequenced in a study of blood T cells in healthy people across ages. Together with a sample-barcoded 5' primer, a J-beta primer mix was included in a second PCR lasting 7 to 11 cycles. One entry per CDR3 protein, called by TCRdb with MiXCR from the 5' RACE reads. The sample includes 650,000 to 1,000,000 distinct CDR3 sequences, around 34% of them seen just once. Material for sequencing was blood. These receptors were taken from a man between 18 and 29 years old in good health.

This clonotype was picked up many times. This sequence joins TRBV12-3 or TRBV12-4 and TRBJ2-1, with 9 bases aligning to TRBD2. This CDR3 is 17 amino acids long. V was pared by 2 bases and J by 4 bases, with 9 bases of the junction left unmatched. The CDR3 DNA reads as TGTGCCAGCAGTTTATTAGCGGGGGATGTGGGATACAATGAGCAGTTCTTC. As protein: CASSLLAGDVGYNEQFF.

The V gene is TRBV28, the J gene TRBJ2-3; no definite D call. From germline, CDR1 is MDHEN and CDR2 SYDVKM. Trimming pared 5 bases from V and 4 bases from J, leaving 13 bases between. This CDR3 is built from 14 residues. The CDR3 sequence is CASSVGASADTQYF. CDR3 coding DNA: TGTGCCAGCAGTGTAGGAGCTAGTGCAGATACGCAGTATTTT.

The V gene is TRBV19, the J gene TRBJ1-5, with D unclear. CDR1 and CDR2 (germline): LNHDA, SQIVND (reference sequence). The V and J ends lost 5 bases and 3 bases respectively, with 11 bases between them. The CDR3 sequence is 14 residues long. The CDR3 reads CASSPDLNNQPQHF. In DNA form, the CDR3 reads TGTGCCAGTAGTCCGGACCTGAACAATCAGCCCCAGCATTTT.

This clonotype was seen only a few times. This chain joins TRBV4-3 and TRBJ1-4, with D possibly being TRBD1 (6 bases). The CDR3 is made up of 19 amino acids. Trimming pared 0 bases from V and 0 bases from J, leaving 17 bases between. The V gene's germline CDR1 is LGHNA and CDR2 YSLEER. The CDR3 DNA sequence: TGCGCCAGCAGCCAAGATCCCTCGGACAGATCTGCAACTAATGAAAAACTGTTTTTT. It encodes CASSQDPSDRSATNEKLFF.

The CDR3 region is CASSLSRRDEQYF. The CDR3 bases are TGCGCCAGCAGCTTGTCCAGGAGGGACGAGCAGTACTTC. The rearrangement uses TRBV5-1 and TRBJ2-7; tentative D call: TRBD2 (6 bases). Germline V CDR1 and CDR2: SGHRS, YFSETQ. V lost 1 base and J 5 bases, leaving 10 bases between the germline ends. The CDR3 runs 13 residues. Based on the CDR3 plus reference TRBV5-1 and TRBJ2-7, the full variable domain is KAGVTQTPRYLIKTRGQQVTLSCSPISGHRSVSWYQQTPGQGLQFLFEYFSETQRNKGNFPGRFSGRQFSNSRSEMNVSTLELGDSALYLCASSLSRRDEQYFGPGTRLTVT.

This clonotype was seen many times. The rearrangement links TRBV4-3 to TRBJ1-2; no clear D gene. The length of the CDR3 is 12 residues. Germline V gives CDR1 LGHNA, CDR2 YSLEER. V was pared by 4 bases and J by 8 bases, with 11 bases between. The CDR3 reads CASSRPSEGYTF. The CDR3 DNA is TGCGCCAGCAGCCGACCCTCGGAGGGCTACACCTTC.

The chain uses TRBV27 and TRBJ2-1; 9 bases match TRBD1. The CDR3 sequence is 16 residues long. The germline gives CDR1 MNHEY, CDR2 SMNVEV (reference sequence). The V and J ends lost 6 bases and 8 bases, in that order; junction bases with no gene match: 14. The CDR3, as DNA: TGTGCCAGCAGAATTATTGGGGACAGGGTATCCGATGAGCAGTTCTTC. Translation gives CASRIIGDRVSDEQFF.

The rearrangement uses TRBV29-1 and TRBJ1-1, with 7 bases aligning to TRBD1. The length of the CDR3 is 13 residues. Trimming removed 8 bases from V and 1 base from J; junction bases left unmatched: 7. CDR1 and CDR2 from the germline V gene are SQVTM and ANQGSEA. DNA of the CDR3: TGCAGCTCATGCCGGGACAGGAACACTGAAGCTTTCTTT. It specifies CSSCRDRNTEAFF.

This clonotype was picked up many times. The chain carries TRBV7-2 and TRBJ2-3; D is undetermined. The CDR3 is 12 residues long. CDR1 and CDR2 (germline): SGHTA, FQGNSA. The ends were cut back, 4 bases at V and 5 bases at J, with 7 bases in the middle. This CDR3 is CASSSLGDTQYF. CDR3 DNA sequence: TGTGCCAGCAGCTCTCTGGGAGATACGCAGTATTTT.

This clonotype was recorded once. The genes are TRBV24-1 and TRBJ2-2; D is unclear. V lost 0 bases and J 6 bases, leaving 4 bases between the germline ends. In germline, CDR1 is KGHDR, CDR2 SFDVKD. This CDR3 comprises 13 residues. CDR3 DNA sequence: TGTGCCACCAGTGATTTGGTTTCCGGGGAGCTGTTTTTT. Encoded protein: CATSDLVSGELFF.

The chain uses TRBV6-6 and TRBJ2-1; 11 bases line up with TRBD2. This CDR3 region has 15 residues. V shed 7 bases, J shed 4 bases, and the junction held 6 bases outside the gene matches. The germline V gene has CDR1 MNHNY and CDR2 SVGAGI (reference sequence). The CDR3 loop is CASTPTSGAYNEQFF. In DNA form, the CDR3 reads TGTGCCAGCACCCCGACTAGCGGGGCATACAATGAGCAGTTCTTC.

The rearrangement uses TRBV12-3 or TRBV12-4 and TRBJ2-7; possible D gene TRBD2, 6 bases. Deletions cut 6 bases from V and 2 bases from J, with 8 bases between. The CDR3 consists of 12 residues. The CDR3 region is CASRGGTYEQYF. The DNA for the CDR3 is TGTGCCAGCAGGGGAGGAACCTACGAGCAGTACTTC.

This chain links TRBV11-2 with TRBJ1-1; 7 bases fit TRBD1. The CDR3 covers 14 residues. In germline, CDR1 is SGHAT, CDR2 FQNNGV. The V gene end was trimmed by 5 bases and the J gene end by 3 bases; junction bases not matched to a gene: 6. The CDR3 sequence is CASSPRGEYTEAFF. DNA of the CDR3: TGTGCCAGCAGCCCCAGGGGGGAGTACACTGAAGCTTTCTTT.

This clonotype was seen ten or more times. The V gene is TRBV4-1, the J gene TRBJ2-3; TRBD1 aligns across 8 bases. The CDR3 runs 17 residues. The germline V gene has CDR1 MGHRA and CDR2 YSYEKL. With 3 bases clipped from V and 4 bases from J, the junction kept 12 bases outside the gene matches. DNA for the CDR3: TGCGCCAGCAGCCATGACCACCGGACAGGGCGTGCAGATACGCAGTATTTT. Residues: CASSHDHRTGRADTQYF.

V is TRBV6-2 or TRBV6-3 and J is TRBJ2-7, with D possibly TRBD2 on 5 matching bases. CDR1 is MNHEY, CDR2 SVGEGT, per germline. V was shortened by 8 bases and J by 4 bases, with 9 bases between the two germline ends. The CDR3 extends over 11 amino acids. The CDR3 here is CASGESYEQYF. CDR3 bases: TGTGCCAGCGGGGAGTCTTACGAGCAGTACTTC.

With respect to this clonotype: Since a much larger clone is just one base distant, this may be a read error. J is TRBJ2-5 and V is TRBV12-3 or TRBV12-4; D unresolved. CDR3 length equals 14 residues. V was trimmed by 6 bases and J by 0 bases, leaving 11 bases between them. The CDR3 loop is CASSPAPYQETQYF. In nucleotides, the CDR3 is TGTGCCAGCAGCCCCGCCCCATACCAAGAGACCCAGTACTTC.

In its sample, this clonotype was seen many times. V gene TRBV7-2 combines with J gene TRBJ2-1, with D possibly being TRBD1 (5 bases). The CDR3 spans 15 residues. Trimming shortened V by 1 base and J by 5 bases, and 12 bases separated the two germline ends. CDR1 is SGHTA, CDR2 FQGNSA, per germline. CDR3: CASSLVGLTHNEQFF. As DNA, the CDR3 is TGTGCCAGCAGCTTAGTGGGGCTTACACACAATGAGCAGTTCTTC.

For this clonotype: A read error is possible here, since a much larger clone lies one base away. The chain recombines TRBV6-2 or TRBV6-3 with TRBJ1-5; D may be TRBD1 (5 bases). Germline-derived CDR1 and CDR2 are MNHEY and SVGEGT. There are 14 residues in the CDR3. The V end lost 5 bases, the J end lost 6 bases, and 14 bases lay between the germline ends. The CDR3 coding sequence is TGTGCCAGCAGTGACCTGGGGACGAGTCAGCCCCAGCATTTT. Protein sequence: CASSDLGTSQPQHF.